These 3 T cell receptor beta chains were all obtained from the same sample, sequenced in a study of blood T cell repertoires in COVID-19. Using immunoSEQ multiplex PCR, the repertoire was profiled, and TCRdb retains in-frame clones only, with some absent. Here the sample spans hundreds of thousands of clones, more than 75% being singletons. The sequencing sample was made of PBMCs or T cells enriched from blood (not recorded which). The receptors originated from a woman in her thirties who had recovered from COVID-19.

V and J are TRBV27 and TRBJ2-1; the D is unclear. CDR3 length: 12 residues. V lost 8 bases and J lost 1, with 6 bases in between. CDR1 and CDR2 (germline): MNHEY, SMNVEV (reference sequence). The CDR3, as DNA: TGTGCCAGCCGGAGTTCCTACAATGAGCAGTTCTTC. It encodes CASRSSYNEQFF.

This chain links TRBV28 with TRBJ2-2; 8 bases align to TRBD2. Losses at the gene ends were 3 bases for V and 9 bases for J; bases not matched to a gene: 15. Germline loops: CDR1 MDHEN, CDR2 SYDVKM. The CDR3 is 17 amino acids. The CDR3, as DNA: TGTGCCAGCAGTTTTGTCGGGGGGGCCCGTTCCCCGAGGGAGCTGTTTTTT. It encodes CASSFVGGARSPRELFF.

The chain employs TRBV9 and TRBJ2-1, with 9 bases that match TRBD1. Germline trimming cut 4 bases from V and 7 bases from J; bases unmatched to any gene: 6. The CDR3 is made up of 14 amino acids. Germline values: CDR1 SGDLS, CDR2 YYNGEE. CDR3 sequence reads: CASSRATGGNEQFF. CDR3 coding DNA: TGTGCCAGCAGCCGGGCGACAGGGGGTAATGAGCAGTTCTTC.